A single sample gave rise to the 15 T cell receptor beta chains below, sequenced in a study of blood T cell repertoires in COVID-19. The protocol was immunoSEQ multiplex PCR, while the TCRdb copy is restricted to in-frame clones and leaves out a portion. This sample has 200,000 or so clones, with about 79% found just once. The sequenced material came from PBMCs or T cells enriched from blood (not recorded which). Receptors were obtained from a woman in her forties with acute COVID-19.

Only a few counts were recorded for this clone. This chain connects TRBV21-1 to TRBJ1-2. TRBV21-1 is termed a pseudogene. The CDR3 consists of 17 residues. In DNA, the CDR3 is TGTGCCAGCAGTCTCACCCGGGCAGGACTCCTCGACTATGGCTACACCTTC. Translated, it gives CASSLTRAGLLDYGYTF.

This sequence joins TRBV14 and TRBJ2-5; D perhaps matches TRBD1 (6 bases). This CDR3 contains 15 residues. V shed 1 base and J shed 5 bases, with 14 bases lying between them. Per germline, CDR1 SGHDN and CDR2 FVKESK. The CDR3: CASSQGAGAAETQYF. DNA for the CDR3: TGTGCCAGCAGCCAAGGGGCAGGGGCGGCTGAGACCCAGTACTTC.

The CDR3 protein is CASGPHTTSGGTNEQFF. In nucleotides, the CDR3 is TGTGCCAGCGGACCCCACACAACTAGCGGGGGTACTAATGAGCAGTTCTTC. The J gene is TRBJ2-1, the V gene TRBV4-2; 11 positions match TRBD2. Germline CDR1 LGHNA, CDR2 YNFKEQ. Unmatched junction bases numbered 16, after V lost 8 bases and J lost 7 bases. CDR3 length: 17 amino acids.

The CDR3 spells CASSIGMGRQETQYF. The CDR3 DNA sequence: TGCGCCAGCAGTATCGGAATGGGCCGCCAAGAGACCCAGTACTTC. This chain uses TRBV5-1 with TRBJ2-5; D call uncertain. This CDR3 is 15 amino acids long. The ends were cut back, 5 bases at V and 1 base at J, with 15 bases in the middle. CDR1 is SGHRS and CDR2 is YFSETQ in the germline V gene.

This clone came up a few times. The genes are TRBV27 and TRBJ2-5; 8 positions agree with TRBD1. CDR1 MNHEY and CDR2 SMNVEV come from the germline V gene (reference sequence). The trim removed 1 base at V and 5 bases at J, leaving 3 bases unmatched. The CDR3 runs 14 residues. In DNA form, the CDR3 reads TGTGCCAGCAGTTTATTTACAGGGGGTGAGACCCAGTACTTC. Residues: CASSLFTGGETQYF.

The genes are TRBV7-2 and TRBJ2-1, with D perhaps matching TRBD2 (6 bases). The CDR3 spans 16 residues. Per germline, CDR1 SGHTA and CDR2 FQGNSA. Trimming took 1 base from V and 3 from J, leaving 13 bases between them. CDR3 coding DNA: TGTGCCAGCAGCTTAGTAGGAGGGGACTTCTACAATGAGCAGTTCTTC. Its protein product is CASSLVGGDFYNEQFF.

The CDR3 nucleotides are TGTGCCAGCAGGTATCAGGGGGCTGAAGCTTTCTTT. It encodes CASRYQGAEAFF. The V and J genes are TRBV2 and TRBJ1-1, with 7 bases matching TRBD1. V dropped 6 bases and J dropped 6; count of bases not matched to a gene: 4. This CDR3 is 12 amino acids long. The germline V gene has CDR1 SNHLY and CDR2 FYNNEI.

The chain carries TRBV5-1 and TRBJ2-3, with D tentatively TRBD1 (6 bases). Germline V gene lookup returns CDR1 SGHRS and CDR2 YFSETQ. The CDR3 has 13 amino acids. V lost 6 bases and J 3 bases, leaving 11 bases between the germline ends. This chain's CDR3 is CASNSGTTDTQYF. The DNA of the CDR3 is TGCGCCAGCAACTCCGGGACAACAGATACGCAGTATTTT.

J is TRBJ2-1 and V is TRBV12-3 or TRBV12-4; tentative D call: TRBD1 (5 bases). This CDR3 is 12 amino acids long. The germline V and J ends were trimmed by 5 bases and 9 bases, with 11 bases remaining between them. This CDR3 reads CASSTRRAEQFF. For the CDR3, the DNA is TGTGCCAGCAGTACCCGCAGGGCTGAGCAGTTCTTC.

About this clone itself: This CDR3 is also generated by other DNA sequences in the sample. This chain uses TRBV6-5 with TRBJ1-5; the D is unclear. The CDR3 sequence is 13 residues long. The germline gives CDR1 MNHEY, CDR2 SVGAGI. V gave up 6 bases and J gave up 4 bases, with 10 bases separating them. The CDR3 bases are TGTGCCAGCAGGCGGGGTCGGAATCAGCCCCAGCATTTT. It translates to CASRRGRNQPQHF.

The V call is TRBV24-1, the J call TRBJ2-2; TRBD1 matches 7 bases. Unmatched junction bases numbered 7, after V lost 3 bases and J lost 4 bases. CDR3 size: 16 residues. Germline V gene data show CDR1 as KGHDR and CDR2 as SFDVKD. This chain's CDR3 is CATSDTRQGPTGELFF. DNA for the CDR3: TGTGCCACCAGTGATACCCGACAGGGCCCCACCGGGGAGCTGTTTTTT.

V is TRBV19 and J is TRBJ1-1; 7 bases line up with TRBD1. Unmatched junction bases numbered 8, after V lost 5 bases and J lost 8 bases. The CDR3 contains 13 residues. CDR1 is LNHDA, CDR2 SQIVND, per germline (reference sequence). CDR3 bases: TGTGCCAGTAGTCTCACCCCGGACAGGGAAGCTTTCTTT. It specifies CASSLTPDREAFF.

The chain carries TRBV10-3 and TRBJ2-1, with TRBD2 matching 12 bases. Germline CDR1 reads ENHRY; CDR2 reads SYGVKD. V was clipped by 8 bases and J by 8 bases; unmatched bases: 4. CDR3 length equals 13 residues. DNA of the CDR3: TGTGCCATCCTAGCGGGGGGGGCCGATGAGCAGTTCTTC. Translation: CAILAGGADEQFF.

This clone was recorded only once. The rearrangement joins TRBV5-4 to TRBJ2-5, with D perhaps TRBD1 (6 bases). The germline gives CDR1 SGHNT, CDR2 YYREEE (reference sequence). The CDR3 spans 15 residues. The ends were cut back, 4 bases at V and 5 bases at J, with 18 bases in the middle. The CDR3 is CASSRYRAVVETQYF. The CDR3 DNA reads TGTGCCAGCAGCCGATACAGGGCTGTCGTGGAGACCCAGTACTTC.

This chain links TRBV7-8 with TRBJ1-4, with D tentatively TRBD1 (5 bases). The CDR3 covers 12 residues. CDR1 is SGHVS, CDR2 FQNEAQ, per germline. The ends were cut back, 5 bases at V and 8 bases at J, with 9 bases in the middle. CDR3: CASSRQREKLFF. As DNA, the CDR3 is TGTGCCAGCAGCCGACAGAGGGAAAAACTGTTTTTT. The variable domain in full, completed from reference TRBV7-8 and TRBJ1-4, reads GAGVSQSPRYKVAKRGQDVALRCDPISGHVSLFWYQQALGQGPEFLTYFQNEAQLDKSGLPSDRFFAERPEGSVSTLKIQRTQQEDSAVYLCASSRQREKLFFGSGTQLSVL.